One and the same sample provided the 3 T cell receptor beta chains below, sequenced in a study of blood T cell repertoires in COVID-19. Sequenced by immunoSEQ multiplex PCR; TCRdb stores in-frame clones only, minus some. This sample has approximately 58,000 clones, with over 90% found just once. Sequenced: peripheral blood. Source of these receptors: a human donor in a cohort sampled during active COVID-19.

This clone is a singleton in its sample. The chain recombines TRBV4-3 with TRBJ2-1; TRBD2 aligns across 7 bases. The CDR3 totals 13 residues. Germline CDR1 and CDR2: LGHNA and YSLEER. Trimming removed 3 bases from V and 7 bases from J; junction bases left unmatched: 3. CDR3 nucleotides: TGCGCCAGCAGCCAGAGACTAGCAAATGAGCAGTTCTTC. As protein: CASSQRLANEQFF.

The sample holds one count of this clone. V usage is TRBV5-1 and J usage is TRBJ1-1, with D possibly matching TRBD1 (5 bases). V lost 4 bases, J lost 0 bases, and 13 bases lay in between. The CDR3 extends over 15 amino acids. Germline V gene lookup returns CDR1 SGHRS and CDR2 YFSETQ. The CDR3 region has the DNA TGCGCCAGCAGCGGGGGGTGGAGGATGAACACTGAAGCTTTCTTT. Translation: CASSGGWRMNTEAFF.

The gene calls are TRBV5-4 and TRBJ1-2; 7 bases map to TRBD1. This CDR3 has 18 amino acids. Germline CDR1 reads SGHNT; CDR2 reads YYREEE (reference sequence). V dropped 7 bases and J dropped 3; count of bases not matched to a gene: 21. The CDR3 sequence is CASSDPFLRQGMDYGYTF. CDR3 coding DNA: TGTGCCAGCTCTGACCCATTCCTCCGACAGGGAATGGACTATGGCTACACCTTC.